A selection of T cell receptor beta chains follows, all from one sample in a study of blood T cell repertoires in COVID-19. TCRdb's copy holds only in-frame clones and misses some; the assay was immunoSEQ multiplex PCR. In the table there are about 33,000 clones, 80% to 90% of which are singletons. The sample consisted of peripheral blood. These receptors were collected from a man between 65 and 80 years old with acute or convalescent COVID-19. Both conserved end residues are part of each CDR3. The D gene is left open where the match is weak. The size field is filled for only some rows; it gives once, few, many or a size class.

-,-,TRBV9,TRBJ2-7,TGTGCCAGCAGCGTAGAGGGGCGAGCCTACGAGCAGTACTTC,CASSVEGRAYEQYF
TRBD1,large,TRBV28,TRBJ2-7,TGTGCCAGCAGCACCGGGACAGGGGTCCACGAGCAGTACTTC,CASSTGTGVHEQYF
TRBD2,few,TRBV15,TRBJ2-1,TGTGCCACCAGCCGGACTAGCGGGAGCCTCTCCTACAATGAGCAGTTCTTC,CATSRTSGSLSYNEQFF
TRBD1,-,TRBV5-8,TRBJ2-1,TGTGCCAGCAGTTTACTTCCGGGACAGCCTCCTTCCTACAATGAGCAGTTCTTC,CASSLLPGQPPSYNEQFF
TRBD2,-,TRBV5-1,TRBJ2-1,TGCGCCAGCAGCTTGGATCCTAGCGGGATTACTGAGCAGTTCTTC,CASSLDPSGITEQFF
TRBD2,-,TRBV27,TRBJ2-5,TGTGCCAGCAGTCCGGGACTAGCGGCGCTGACCCAGTACTTC,CASSPGLAALTQYF
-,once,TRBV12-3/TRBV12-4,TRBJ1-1,TGTGCCAGCAGCCCGGGGAGCACTGAAGCTTTCTTT,CASSPGSTEAFF
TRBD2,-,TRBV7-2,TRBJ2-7,TGTGCCAGCAGCTTCCTGGCGGGAGGGGGCGAGCAGTACTTC,CASSFLAGGGEQYF
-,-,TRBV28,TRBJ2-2,TGTGCCAGCAGACTACAGGGTCGGGACACCGGGGAGCTGTTTTTT,CASRLQGRDTGELFF
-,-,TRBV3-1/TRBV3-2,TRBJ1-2,TGTGCCAGCAGACTGGATTCTGGGCTCTATGGCTACACCTTC,CASRLDSGLYGYTF
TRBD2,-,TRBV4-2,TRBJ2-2,TGTGCCAGCAGCCAGGGGACTAGCGGGAGGGTCATCGGGGAGCTGTTTTTT,CASSQGTSGRVIGELFF
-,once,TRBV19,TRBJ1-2,TGTGCCAGTAGCAGATCCGGAGGGCCCCTTTATGGCTACACCTTC,CASSRSGGPLYGYTF
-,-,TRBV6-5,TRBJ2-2,TGTGCCAGCACGGGAGTCTTGAACACCGGGGAGCTGTTTTTT,CASTGVLNTGELFF
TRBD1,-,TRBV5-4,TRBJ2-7,TGTGCCAGCAGCCACAACAGGGGTTACGAGCAGTACTTC,CASSHNRGYEQYF
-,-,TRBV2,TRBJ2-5,TGTGCCAGCAGTGAGGGGCAGATCCAAGAGACCCAGTACTTC,CASSEGQIQETQYF
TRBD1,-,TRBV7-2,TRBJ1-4,TGTGCCAGCAGCGCACGACAGGGGGCGAGGACTAATGAAAAACTGTTTTTT,CASSARQGARTNEKLFF
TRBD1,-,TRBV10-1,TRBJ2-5,TGCGCCAGCAGTGTGGGGACAGGTATCAATGTAGGTGTAGAGACCCAGTACTTC,CASSVGTGINVGVETQYF
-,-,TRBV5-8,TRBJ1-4,TGTGCCAGCAGCTGGGGTCGGGGGGACGGTGAAAAACTGTTTTTT,CASSWGRGDGEKLFF
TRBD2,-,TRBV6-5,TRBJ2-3,TGTGCCAGCAGTTACGGGGTAGCGGGAGAGGCGGATACGCAGTATTTT,CASSYGVAGEADTQYF
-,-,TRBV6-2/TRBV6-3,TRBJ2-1,TGTGCCAGCAGTTATACAGGGCTGAATGAGCAGTTCTTC,CASSYTGLNEQFF
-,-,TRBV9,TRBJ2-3,TGTGCCAGCAGCGTAGGGCGGGCAAGCACAGATACGCAGTATTTT,CASSVGRASTDTQYF
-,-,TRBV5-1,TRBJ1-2,TGCGCCAGCAGCTTGGACGGTGACTATGGCTACACCTTC,CASSLDGDYGYTF
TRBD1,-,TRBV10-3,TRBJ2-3,TGTGCCATCAGTGAGCCGGACAGGACCCCTTTTACAGATACGCAGTATTTT,CAISEPDRTPFTDTQYF
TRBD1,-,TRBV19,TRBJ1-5,TGTGCCAGTAGTCCCGGGACAGGGGGCCGTGGGTATCAGCCCCAGCATTTT,CASSPGTGGRGYQPQHF
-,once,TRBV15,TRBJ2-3,TGTGCCACCAGCAGAGGACGAGCGGCAAGCACAGATACGCAGTATTTT,CATSRGRAASTDTQYF
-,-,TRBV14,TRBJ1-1,TGTGCCAGCAGCCGAAACCCAGGGGCGGCTACTGAAGCTTTCTTT,CASSRNPGAATEAFF
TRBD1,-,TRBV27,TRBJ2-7,TGTGCCAGCAGCTTCGACAGGGCCGCGATTTACGAGCAGTACTTC,CASSFDRAAIYEQYF
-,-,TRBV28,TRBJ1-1,TGTGCCAGCAGTTCCCCCTCCCCTGAAGCTTTCTTT,CASSSPSPEAFF
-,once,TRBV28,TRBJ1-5,TGTGCCAGCAGCATTGATCAGCCCCAGCATTTT,CASSIDQPQHF
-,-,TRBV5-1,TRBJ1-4,TGCGCCAGCAGCCACGACCGCGGGACTGGTTCAAATGAAAAACTGTTTTTT,CASSHDRGTGSNEKLFF
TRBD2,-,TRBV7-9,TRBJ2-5,TGTGCCAGCAGCCAGCGGGAGCAAGAGACCCAGTACTTC,CASSQREQETQYF